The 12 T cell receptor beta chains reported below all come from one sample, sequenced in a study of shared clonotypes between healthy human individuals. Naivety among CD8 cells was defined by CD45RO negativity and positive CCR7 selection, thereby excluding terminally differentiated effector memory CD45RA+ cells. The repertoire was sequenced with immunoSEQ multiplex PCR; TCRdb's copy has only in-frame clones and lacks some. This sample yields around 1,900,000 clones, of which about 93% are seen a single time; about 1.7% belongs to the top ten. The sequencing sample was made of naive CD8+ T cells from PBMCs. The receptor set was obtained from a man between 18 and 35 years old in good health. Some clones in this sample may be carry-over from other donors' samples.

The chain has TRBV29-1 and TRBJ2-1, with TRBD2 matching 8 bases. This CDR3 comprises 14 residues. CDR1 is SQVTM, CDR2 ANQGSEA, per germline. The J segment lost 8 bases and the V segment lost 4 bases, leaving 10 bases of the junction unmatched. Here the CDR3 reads CSVVRAGGKDEQFF. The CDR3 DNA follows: TGCAGCGTTGTTAGGGCGGGGGGCAAGGATGAGCAGTTCTTC.

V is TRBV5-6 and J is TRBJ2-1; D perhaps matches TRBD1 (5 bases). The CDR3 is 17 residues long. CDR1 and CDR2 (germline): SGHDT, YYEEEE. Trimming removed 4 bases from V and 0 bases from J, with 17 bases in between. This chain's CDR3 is CASSGIGASSSYNEQFF. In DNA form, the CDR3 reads TGTGCCAGCAGCGGTATAGGGGCGTCGAGCTCCTACAATGAGCAGTTCTTC. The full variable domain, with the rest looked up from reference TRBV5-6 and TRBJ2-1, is DAGVTQSPTHLIKTRGQQVTLRCSPKSGHDTVSWYQQALGQGPQFIFQYYEEEERQRGNFPDRFSGHQFPNYSSELNVNALLLGDSALYLCASSGIGASSSYNEQFFGPGTRLTVL.

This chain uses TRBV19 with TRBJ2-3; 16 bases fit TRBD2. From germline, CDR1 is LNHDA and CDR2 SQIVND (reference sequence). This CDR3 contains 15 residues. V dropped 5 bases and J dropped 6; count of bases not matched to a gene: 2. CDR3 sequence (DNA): TGTGCCAGTAGTGGGACTAGCGGGAGGGCGGATACGCAGTATTTT. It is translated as CASSGTSGRADTQYF.

The CDR3, as DNA: TGTGCCAGCAGCTTAGACCCATCCTACGAGCAGTACTTC. Amino acids: CASSLDPSYEQYF. The chain joins TRBV7-8 to TRBJ2-7; D gene ambiguous. Trimming stripped 1 base from V and 1 base from J, with 5 bases between. From germline, CDR1 is SGHVS and CDR2 FQNEAQ. This CDR3 is built from 13 residues. Filled out from reference TRBV7-8 and TRBJ2-7, the complete variable domain reads GAGVSQSPRYKVAKRGQDVALRCDPISGHVSLFWYQQALGQGPEFLTYFQNEAQLDKSGLPSDRFFAERPEGSVSTLKIQRTQQEDSAVYLCASSLDPSYEQYFGPGTRLTVT.

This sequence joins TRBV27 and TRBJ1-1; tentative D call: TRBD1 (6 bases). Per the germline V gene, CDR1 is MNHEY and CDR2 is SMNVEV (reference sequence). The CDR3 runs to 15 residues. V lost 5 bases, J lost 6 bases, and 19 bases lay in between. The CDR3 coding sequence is TGTGCCAGCAGTCCCGAGGACAGAGAGCTCGCTGAAGCTTTCTTT. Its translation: CASSPEDRELAEAFF.

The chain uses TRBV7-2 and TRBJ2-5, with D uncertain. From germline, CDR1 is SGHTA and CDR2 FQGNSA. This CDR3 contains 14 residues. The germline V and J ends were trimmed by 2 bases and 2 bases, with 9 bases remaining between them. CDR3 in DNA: TGTGCCAGCAGCTTAAGGGTTGGGCAAGAGACCCAGTACTTC. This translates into CASSLRVGQETQYF.

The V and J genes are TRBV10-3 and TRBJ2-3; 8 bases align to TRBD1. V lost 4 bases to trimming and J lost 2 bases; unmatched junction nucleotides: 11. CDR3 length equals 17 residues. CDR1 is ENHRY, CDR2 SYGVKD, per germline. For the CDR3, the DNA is TGTGCCATCAGTGGGCGCCCAGGGGGCGAAACCACAGATACGCAGTATTTT. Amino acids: CAISGRPGGETTDTQYF.

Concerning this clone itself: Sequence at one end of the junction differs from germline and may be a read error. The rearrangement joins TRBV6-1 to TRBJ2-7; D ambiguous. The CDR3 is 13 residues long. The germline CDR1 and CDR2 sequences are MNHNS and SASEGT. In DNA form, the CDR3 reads TGTGCCAGCAGTGAATTTGGCCCGTCCATGTTGCACTTC. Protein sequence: CASSEFGPSMLHF.

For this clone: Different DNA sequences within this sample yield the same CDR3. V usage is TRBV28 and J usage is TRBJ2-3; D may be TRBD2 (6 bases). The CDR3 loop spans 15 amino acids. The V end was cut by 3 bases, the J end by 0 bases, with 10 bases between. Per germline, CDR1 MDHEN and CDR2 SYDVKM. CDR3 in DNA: TGTGCCAGCAGTTTTTGGGGGGTTAGCACAGATACGCAGTATTTT. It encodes CASSFWGVSTDTQYF.

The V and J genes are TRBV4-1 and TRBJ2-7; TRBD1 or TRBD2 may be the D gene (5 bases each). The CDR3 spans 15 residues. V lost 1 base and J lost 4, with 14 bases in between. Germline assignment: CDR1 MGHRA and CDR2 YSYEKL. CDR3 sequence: CASSQGTGTLYEQYF. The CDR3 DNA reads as TGCGCCAGCAGCCAAGGGACCGGGACCCTTTACGAGCAGTACTTC.

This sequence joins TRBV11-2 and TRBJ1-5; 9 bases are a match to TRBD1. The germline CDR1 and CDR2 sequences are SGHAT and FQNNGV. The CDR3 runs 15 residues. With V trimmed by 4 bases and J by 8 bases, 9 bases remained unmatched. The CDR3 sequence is CASSSDRGQTEPQHF. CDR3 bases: TGTGCCAGCAGCTCGGACAGGGGCCAGACTGAGCCCCAGCATTTT.

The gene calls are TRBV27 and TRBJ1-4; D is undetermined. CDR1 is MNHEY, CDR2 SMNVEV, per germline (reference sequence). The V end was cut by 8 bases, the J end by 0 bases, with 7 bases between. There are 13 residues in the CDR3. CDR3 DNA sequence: TGTGCCAGCCTCGGGGCAACTAATGAAAAACTGTTTTTT. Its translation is CASLGATNEKLFF.